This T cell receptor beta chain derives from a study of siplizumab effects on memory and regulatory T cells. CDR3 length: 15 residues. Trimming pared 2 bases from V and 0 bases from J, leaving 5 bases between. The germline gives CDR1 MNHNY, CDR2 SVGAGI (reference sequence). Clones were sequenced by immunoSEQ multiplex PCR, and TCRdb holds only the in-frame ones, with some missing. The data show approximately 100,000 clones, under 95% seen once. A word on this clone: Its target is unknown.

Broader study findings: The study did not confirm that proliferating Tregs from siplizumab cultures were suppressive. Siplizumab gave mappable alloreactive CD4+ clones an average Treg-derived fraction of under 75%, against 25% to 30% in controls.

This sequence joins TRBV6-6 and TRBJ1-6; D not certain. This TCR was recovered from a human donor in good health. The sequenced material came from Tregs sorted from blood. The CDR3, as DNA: TGTGCCAGCAGTTACGAGAGCTCCTATAATTCACCCCTCCACTTT. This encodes CASSYESSYNSPLHF.